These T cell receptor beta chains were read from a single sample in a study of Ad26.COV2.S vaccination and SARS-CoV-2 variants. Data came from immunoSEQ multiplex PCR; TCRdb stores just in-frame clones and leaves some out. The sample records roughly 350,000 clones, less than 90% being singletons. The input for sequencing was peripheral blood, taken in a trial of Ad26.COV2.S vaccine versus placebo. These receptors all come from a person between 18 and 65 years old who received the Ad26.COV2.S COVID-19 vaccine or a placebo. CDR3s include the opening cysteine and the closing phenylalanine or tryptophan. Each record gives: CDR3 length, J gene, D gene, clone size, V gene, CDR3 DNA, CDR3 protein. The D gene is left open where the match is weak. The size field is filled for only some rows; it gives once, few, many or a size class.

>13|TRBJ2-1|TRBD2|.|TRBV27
TGTGCCAGCAGTTTATGGACTAGCGGGGAGCAGTTCTTC
CASSLWTSGEQFF
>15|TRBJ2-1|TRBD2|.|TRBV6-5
TGTGCCAGCAGCTCGCGGGGGGGAGCCTTCAATGAGCAGTTCTTC
CASSSRGGAFNEQFF
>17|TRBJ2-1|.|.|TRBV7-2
TGTGCCAGCAGCTCCCCCTCCGGAGGTGGCTCCTACAATGAGCAGTTCTTC
CASSSPSGGGSYNEQFF
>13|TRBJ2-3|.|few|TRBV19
TGTGCCAGTACCACCTCCAGGACAGATACGCAGTATTTT
CASTTSRTDTQYF
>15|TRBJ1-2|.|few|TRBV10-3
TGTGCCATCAGTTCACACCGGAGGGGCGACTATGGCTACACCTTC
CAISSHRRGDYGYTF
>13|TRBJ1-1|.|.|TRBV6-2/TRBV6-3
TGTGCCAGCAGTGTCGTGTTGAACACTGAAGCTTTCTTT
CASSVVLNTEAFF
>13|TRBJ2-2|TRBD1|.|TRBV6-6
TGTGCCGGACAGGGTGCCAACACCGGGGAGCTGTTTTTT
CAGQGANTGELFF
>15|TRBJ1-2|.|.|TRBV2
TGTGCCAGCACCCCGGGCCCACTGGGTGACTATGGCTACACCTTC
CASTPGPLGDYGYTF
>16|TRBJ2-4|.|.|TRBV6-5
TGTGCCAGCAGTTACTCGAGGGCAGGAGCCAAAAACATTCAGTACTTC
CASSYSRAGAKNIQYF
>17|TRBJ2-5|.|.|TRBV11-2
TGTGCCAGCACCCGATTTATGGGGGATAAGGGAAAAGAGACCCAGTACTTC
CASTRFMGDKGKETQYF
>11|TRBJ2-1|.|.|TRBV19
TGTGCCAGCGGAAGCGTCGGTGAGCAGTTCTTC
CASGSVGEQFF
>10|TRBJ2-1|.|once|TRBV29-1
TGCAGCGTTGGCCAGGGCTTGCAGTTCTTC
CSVGQGLQFF
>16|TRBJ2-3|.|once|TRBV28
TGTGCCAGCAGTTTAGCCGGGAACTCGATCACAGATACGCAGTATTTT
CASSLAGNSITDTQYF
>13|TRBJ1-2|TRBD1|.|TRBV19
TGTGCCAGTACCCAACAGGGGGCCTATGGCTACACCTTC
CASTQQGAYGYTF
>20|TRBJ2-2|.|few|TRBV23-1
TGCGCCAGCAGACGAGATGACGGAACCCACGACAGTCCGAACACCGGGGAGCTGTTTTTT
CASRRDDGTHDSPNTGELFF
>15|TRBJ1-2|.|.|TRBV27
TGTGCCAGCAGTCCCGGCACGCTCAGGGGAGATGGCTACACCTTC
CASSPGTLRGDGYTF
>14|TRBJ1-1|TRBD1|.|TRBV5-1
TGCGCCAGCAGCCCGGACAGGGGGAACACTGAAGCTTTCTTT
CASSPDRGNTEAFF
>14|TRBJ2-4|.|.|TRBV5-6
TGTGCCAGCAGCTTGGAGGGGGCCAAAAACATTCAGTACTTC
CASSLEGAKNIQYF
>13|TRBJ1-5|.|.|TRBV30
TGTGCCTGGAGTGGTAAGGCGAATCAGCCCCAGCATTTT
CAWSGKANQPQHF
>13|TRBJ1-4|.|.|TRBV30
TGTGCCTGGAGTGGGCCGCCGGGTGAAAAACTGTTTTTT
CAWSGPPGEKLFF